This T cell receptor beta chain was sequenced for a study of CD8 T cells in Susac syndrome. When the RNA was reverse transcribed, random hexamers were used with an input of roughly 0.45 to 1 ug. TCRdb itself ran the immunoSEQ multiplex PCR reads through MiXCR, one entry per CDR3 protein. The repertoire includes approximately 220,000 distinct CDR3 sequences, just under 95% of them detected once, and 0.082% sits in the top ten. Germline V gene lookup returns CDR1 SGHRS and CDR2 YFSETQ. CDR3 length equals 14 residues. Trimming removed 5 bases from V and 3 bases from J, with 14 bases in between. The multiple sclerosis control group comprised treatment-naive patients with stable or active relapsing-remitting disease.

The chain combines TRBV5-1 with TRBJ2-5, with D perhaps TRBD1 or TRBD2 (5 bases each). The source material was CD4+ T cells from PBMCs. The sequence was collected from a human donor with multiple sclerosis. CDR3 in amino acids: CASRDTAGEETQYF. As DNA, the CDR3 is TGCGCCAGCAGGGACACGGCCGGGGAAGAGACCCAGTACTTC.